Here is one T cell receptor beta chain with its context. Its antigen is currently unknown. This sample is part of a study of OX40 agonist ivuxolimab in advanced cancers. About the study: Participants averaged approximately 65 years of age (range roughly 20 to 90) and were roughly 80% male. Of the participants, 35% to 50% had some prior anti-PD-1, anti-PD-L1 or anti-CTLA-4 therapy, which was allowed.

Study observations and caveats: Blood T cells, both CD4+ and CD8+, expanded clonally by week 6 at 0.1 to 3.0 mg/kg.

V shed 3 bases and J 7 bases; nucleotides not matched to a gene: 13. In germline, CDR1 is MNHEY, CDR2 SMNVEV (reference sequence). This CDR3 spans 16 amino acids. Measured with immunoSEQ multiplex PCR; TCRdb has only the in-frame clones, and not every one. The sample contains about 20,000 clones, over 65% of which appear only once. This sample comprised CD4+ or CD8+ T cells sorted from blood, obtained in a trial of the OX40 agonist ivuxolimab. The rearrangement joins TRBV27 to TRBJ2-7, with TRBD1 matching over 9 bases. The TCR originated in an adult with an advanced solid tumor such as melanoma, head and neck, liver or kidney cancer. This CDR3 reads CASSFTGGPKEGEQYF. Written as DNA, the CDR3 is TGTGCCAGCAGTTTTACAGGGGGCCCTAAGGAAGGGGAGCAGTACTTC.